The 10 T cell receptor beta chains reported below all come from one sample, sequenced in a study of blood T cell repertoires in COVID-19. Produced via immunoSEQ multiplex PCR; TCRdb's table is partial and in-frame only. The table includes about 13,000 clones, about 76% detected once. The specimen was peripheral blood. The origin of the receptors is an elderly woman with acute or convalescent COVID-19.

This clone was observed a few times. The chain combines TRBV15 with TRBJ2-7, with TRBD1 as a possible D gene (6 bases). Trimming stripped 0 bases from V and 4 bases from J, with 16 bases between. The CDR3 has 16 amino acids. CDR1 and CDR2 (germline): LNHNV, YYDKDF (reference sequence). CDR3 in amino acids: CATSRDSGQIQYEQYF. CDR3 bases: TGTGCCACCAGCAGAGATTCTGGACAGATTCAGTACGAGCAGTACTTC.

This chain connects TRBV11-2 to TRBJ2-7, with D perhaps matching TRBD1 (7 bases). V lost 5 bases and J lost 6, with 17 bases in between. Germline assignment: CDR1 SGHAT and CDR2 FQNNGV. This CDR3 is built from 14 residues. Written as DNA, the CDR3 is TGTGCCAGCAGCCCATGGAGGGGGCAAATCGAGCAGTACTTC. Translating gives CASSPWRGQIEQYF.

CDR3 DNA sequence: TGCGCCAGCAGCAATGACAGGGTCGGGCAAGAGACCCAGTACTTC. Residues: CASSNDRVGQETQYF. V is TRBV5-1 and J is TRBJ2-5; 7 nucleotides agree with TRBD1. Trimming cost V 4 bases and J 2 bases; bases outside gene matches: 8. Germline-derived CDR1 and CDR2 are SGHRS and YFSETQ. The CDR3 is 15 amino acids.

This clone has more than one count but fewer than ten. V and J are TRBV13 and TRBJ1-1; D gene uncertain. Deletions cut 5 bases from V and 1 base from J, with 17 bases between. CDR1 is PRHDT and CDR2 is FYEKMQ in the germline V gene (reference sequence). The CDR3 runs to 16 residues. The CDR3 region has the DNA TGTGCCAGCAGCCCCAACCCCCCCCCGGGGAACACTGAAGCTTTCTTT. Translated, it gives CASSPNPPPGNTEAFF.

The genes are TRBV24-1 and TRBJ2-6; 9 bases match TRBD1. V shed 7 bases and J 4 bases; nucleotides not matched to a gene: 10. Germline V gene lookup returns CDR1 KGHDR and CDR2 SFDVKD. The CDR3 has 17 residues. The CDR3 region has the DNA TGTGCCACCAGCACGGGACAGGGTTCTACAGGGGCCAACGTCCTGACTTTC. Translating gives CATSTGQGSTGANVLTF.

The chain employs TRBV5-1 and TRBJ1-1; no clear D. V was cut by 5 bases and J by 8 bases, with 10 bases left in between. This CDR3 contains 11 residues. CDR1 and CDR2 from the germline V gene are SGHRS and YFSETQ. The CDR3 DNA follows: TGCGCCAGCAGATACGGGTCGGAAGCTTTCTTT. Translation gives CASRYGSEAFF.

This chain joins TRBV7-9 and TRBJ1-2, with D possibly being TRBD1 (5 bases). The CDR3 has 13 amino acids. V lost 5 bases to trimming and J lost 3 bases, with 10 bases between them. Germline-derived CDR1 and CDR2 are SEHNR and FQNEAQ (reference sequence). The CDR3 region has the DNA TGTGCCAGCAGCGAACAGGTTGACTATGGCTACACCTTC. Encoded protein: CASSEQVDYGYTF.

V gene TRBV27 combines with J gene TRBJ2-1; 10 bases map to TRBD2. The CDR3 sequence is 15 residues long. Germline CDR1 reads MNHEY; CDR2 reads SMNVEV (reference sequence). After removal of 2 bases from V and 6 bases from J, the junction contained 4 bases not matched to a gene. The CDR3 spells CASSLSGGAFNEQFF. The CDR3 DNA reads as TGTGCCAGCAGTTTAAGCGGGGGGGCCTTCAATGAGCAGTTCTTC.

The chain couples TRBV2 to TRBJ2-3, with 10 bases that match TRBD2. V was clipped by 1 base and J by 5 bases; unmatched bases: 12. The CDR3 runs to 18 residues. CDR1 is SNHLY, CDR2 FYNNEI, per germline. The CDR3 loop reads CASSEVGKSGGAIDTQYF. CDR3 nucleotide sequence: TGTGCCAGCAGTGAAGTCGGCAAAAGCGGGGGGGCCATAGATACGCAGTATTTT.

This chain uses TRBV27 with TRBJ2-5, with 12 positions matching TRBD2. CDR1 is MNHEY, CDR2 SMNVEV, per germline (reference sequence). The CDR3 consists of 16 residues. J was trimmed by 4 bases and V by 6 bases; bases with no gene match: 9. The CDR3 nucleotides read TGTGCCAGCAGACCGAGACTAGCGGGGGCGGTAGAGACCCAGTACTTC. This sequence encodes CASRPRLAGAVETQYF.